The clone carrying this T cell receptor (beta chain) was seen ten or more times. Antigen unknown. This sample is part of a study of neurological immune-mediated disorders. Overall study findings and caveats: The expanded clones of different subjects shared no CDR3 amino acid sequences (suggesting private repertoires in all groups).

The cDNA came from 5'RACE, which used 10-nucleotide random UMIs. TCRdb reprocessed the 5' RACE reads via MiXCR and lists one record per CDR3 protein. The table lists 55,000 to 75,000 distinct CDR3 sequences, roughly 5% of them singletons, with roughly 6% in the top ten. This CDR3 comprises 16 residues. In germline, CDR1 is SGHRS, CDR2 YFSETQ. V was cut by 0 bases and J by 0 bases, with 10 bases left in between. This clonotype was sampled from a human donor with multiple sclerosis. The donor label of this sample is uncertain. The sequenced sample was PBMCs. The gene calls are TRBV5-1 and TRBJ1-3, with D possibly being TRBD1 (6 bases). CDR3: CASSLVQGFSGNTIYF. The CDR3 DNA reads TGCGCCAGCAGCTTGGTACAGGGATTCTCTGGAAACACCATATATTTT.